The 23 T cell receptor beta chains listed next were all sequenced from one sample in a study of patients and donors after allogeneic stem cell transplantation. TCRdb reanalysed the RT-PCR reads using MiXCR and keeps one entry per CDR3 protein. The sample consists of over 130,000 distinct CDR3 sequences, approximately 37% of them appearing once. Sequenced sample: blood, either unsorted or a sorted T cell fraction (not recorded which). The receptors come from a human donor who was either an allogeneic HSCT recipient or a stem cell or donor lymphocyte infusion donor (not recorded which). It is not recorded whose cells these are; they may come from a transplant donor.

The chain uses TRBV7-9 and TRBJ1-1; no reliable D call. The CDR3 has 15 amino acids. Trimming pared 4 bases from V and 1 base from J, leaving 13 bases between. CDR1 and CDR2 (germline): SEHNR, FQNEAQ (reference sequence). The CDR3 sequence: CASSSLLTRNTEAFF. As DNA, the CDR3 is TGTGCCAGCAGCTCCCTTCTTACCAGGAACACTGAAGCTTTCTTT.

This clonotype was counted a single time. The chain combines TRBV18 with TRBJ2-7; D is undetermined. Trimming removed 1 base from V and 0 bases from J, with 13 bases in between. Germline CDR1 and CDR2: KGHSH and LQKENI. This CDR3 is built from 16 residues. The CDR3 sequence is CASSPQPSEASYEQYF. The DNA for the CDR3 is TGTGCCAGCTCACCACAGCCCAGTGAAGCCTCCTACGAGCAGTACTTC.

V gene TRBV12-3 or TRBV12-4 combines with J gene TRBJ2-3, with TRBD1 matching 8 bases. The CDR3 consists of 11 residues. After removal of 2 bases from V and 15 bases from J, the junction contained 4 bases not matched to a gene. As DNA, the CDR3 is TGTGCCAGCAGTTTATGGGGACAGGCCTATTTT. Amino acids: CASSLWGQAYF.

The chain carries TRBV3-1 and TRBJ1-5; unclear D gene. Per the germline V gene, CDR1 is LGHDT and CDR2 is YNNKEL (reference sequence). V lost 1 base, J lost 9 bases, and 13 bases lay in between. The CDR3 contains 14 residues. The CDR3 protein is CASSQVTAGGPQHF. The CDR3 bases are TGTGCCAGCAGCCAAGTGACGGCCGGCGGGCCCCAGCATTTT.

This rearrangement joins TRBV6-2 or TRBV6-3 to TRBJ1-1; 7 nucleotides agree with TRBD1. CDR3 length: 15 amino acids. Per the germline V gene, CDR1 is MNHEY and CDR2 is SVGEGT. With 6 bases clipped from V and 11 bases from J, the junction kept 18 bases outside the gene matches. CDR3 coding DNA: TGTGCCAGCAGCCTCACCTTGAACAGGGGAGACGATGCTTTCTTT. It translates to CASSLTLNRGDDAFF.

DNA for the CDR3: TGTGCCAGCAGCTTGCTGACTAGCGGGGGGACTAGCACAGATACGCAGTATTTT. It translates to CASSLLTSGGTSTDTQYF. The V call is TRBV5-6, the J call TRBJ2-3; 13 bases line up with TRBD2. This CDR3 has 18 residues. Germline CDR1 SGHDT, CDR2 YYEEEE. V lost 1 base to trimming and J lost 0 bases; unmatched junction nucleotides: 5.

This clonotype was detected only a few times. The chain has TRBV20-1 and TRBJ1-4; weak D call: TRBD1 (6 bases). The CDR3 contains 14 residues. From germline, CDR1 is DFQATT and CDR2 SNEGSKA (reference sequence). Written as DNA, the CDR3 is TGCAGCATTTTCCTCAGGGGTGCTAATGAAAAACTGTTTTTT. Protein product: CSIFLRGANEKLFF.

The chain couples TRBV9 to TRBJ1-1; D might be TRBD1 (6 bases). The CDR3 loop spans 16 amino acids. V gave up 0 bases and J gave up 2 bases, with 14 bases separating them. Germline CDR1 SGDLS, CDR2 YYNGEE. CDR3 in DNA: TGTGCCAGCAGCGTAGGGGACACAAGGCCCAACACTGAAGCTTTCTTT. Amino acid sequence: CASSVGDTRPNTEAFF. The entire variable domain, with the rest obtained from reference TRBV9 and TRBJ1-1, is as follows: DSGVTQTPKHLITATGQRVTLRCSPRSGDLSVYWYQQSLDQGLQFLIQYYNGEERAKGNILERFSAQQFPDLHSELNLSSLELGDSALYFCASSVGDTRPNTEAFFGQGTRLTVV.

The chain couples TRBV20-1 to TRBJ1-2; D not certain. Germline V lookup: CDR1 DFQATT, CDR2 SNEGSKA (reference sequence). This CDR3 has 12 amino acids. V shed 3 bases and J shed 4 bases, with 9 bases lying between them. DNA for the CDR3: TGCAGTGCTAGTGACGTTCCCTATGGCTACACCTTC. Translating it yields CSASDVPYGYTF.

This CDR3 reads CASSPVTGGRNEQFF. The CDR3 DNA is TGTGCCAGCAGTCCGGTTACAGGGGGGAGAAATGAGCAGTTCTTC. The chain employs TRBV12-3 or TRBV12-4 and TRBJ2-1; 8 positions match TRBD1. After removal of 5 bases from V and 7 bases from J, the junction contained 10 bases not matched to a gene. The CDR3 is made up of 15 amino acids.

The V call is TRBV6-2 or TRBV6-3, the J call TRBJ1-2, with TRBD1 as a possible D gene (5 bases). Trimming pared 5 bases from V and 8 bases from J, leaving 21 bases between. CDR1 is MNHEY, CDR2 SVGEGT, per germline. This CDR3 is 15 amino acids long. CDR3 loop: CASSGDRWHLHGYTF. Here the CDR3 DNA reads TGTGCCAGCAGTGGGGACCGCTGGCATCTCCACGGCTACACCTTC.

This clonotype was counted between two and nine times. The genes are TRBV12-3 or TRBV12-4 and TRBJ1-1; 9 nucleotides line up with TRBD1. With V trimmed by 10 bases and J by 6 bases, 6 bases remained unmatched. This CDR3 has 12 amino acids. In nucleotides, the CDR3 is TGTGCCACCGACAGGGGGTTGTCTGAAGCTTTCTTT. This translates into CATDRGLSEAFF.

The chain uses TRBV12-3 or TRBV12-4 and TRBJ1-5; unclear D gene. The V end was cut by 6 bases, the J end by 3 bases, with 9 bases between. CDR3 length: 13 residues. The CDR3 DNA reads TGTGCCAGCAGCCGTGGCATCAATCAGCCCCAGCATTTT. Translation: CASSRGINQPQHF.

This rearrangement joins TRBV5-1 to TRBJ2-5, with TRBD2 matching 15 bases. Germline loops: CDR1 SGHRS, CDR2 YFSETQ. The CDR3 runs to 17 residues. Trimming cost V 3 bases and J 1 base; bases outside gene matches: 4. CDR3 sequence reads: CASSSGLAGGAQETQYF. The CDR3 bases are TGCGCCAGCAGCTCGGGACTAGCGGGGGGAGCCCAAGAGACCCAGTACTTC.

This rearrangement joins TRBV12-3 or TRBV12-4 to TRBJ1-1; D is undetermined. Trimming shortened V by 2 bases and J by 4 bases, and 5 bases separated the two germline ends. This CDR3 contains 12 residues. This chain's CDR3 is CASSLRFTEAFF. The CDR3, as DNA: TGTGCCAGCAGTTTAAGGTTCACTGAAGCTTTCTTT.

This clonotype was counted a few times. This chain links TRBV14 with TRBJ1-2; no clear D gene. Trimming removed 4 bases from V and 2 bases from J, with 8 bases in between. CDR1 and CDR2 (germline): SGHDN, FVKESK. The CDR3 is made up of 13 amino acids. In DNA form, the CDR3 reads TGTGCCAGCAGCCTCAAGATAAACTATGGCTACACCTTC. Translating gives CASSLKINYGYTF.

This clonotype was picked up one time. Here the CDR3 reads CASRSGGTCSADTQYF. The CDR3 DNA reads TGTGCCAGCAGATCAGGCGGGACTTGCAGTGCAGATACGCAGTATTTT. This chain joins TRBV7-9 and TRBJ2-3, with TRBD2 as a possible D gene (6 bases). CDR3 size: 16 residues. The ends were cut back, 6 bases at V and 4 bases at J, with 20 bases in the middle. From germline, CDR1 is SEHNR and CDR2 FQNEAQ (reference sequence).

This clonotype was counted a few times. The chain carries TRBV4-1 and TRBJ1-3; possibly TRBD1 for D (5 bases). The CDR3 contains 15 residues. From germline, CDR1 is MGHRA and CDR2 YSYEKL. The V gene lost 3 bases and the J gene lost 3 bases, with 12 bases spanning the gap. CDR3 DNA: TGCGCCAGCAGCCATCCCGGGGGGTTTGGAAACACCATATATTTT. Translated, it gives CASSHPGGFGNTIYF.

V is TRBV6-5 and J is TRBJ1-6; a weak D match, TRBD1 (6 bases). CDR3 length equals 16 residues. V was shortened by 3 bases and J by 5 bases, with 14 bases between the two germline ends. Per the germline V gene, CDR1 is MNHEY and CDR2 is SVGAGI. The CDR3 sequence is CASSYSGTRDNSPLHF. The CDR3 DNA sequence: TGTGCCAGCAGTTATTCCGGGACACGGGATAATTCACCCCTCCACTTT.

There are many counts of this clonotype. The chain links TRBV28 to TRBJ1-5; tentatively, D is TRBD1 (6 bases). This CDR3 contains 16 residues. Germline loops: CDR1 MDHEN, CDR2 SYDVKM. V dropped 8 bases and J dropped 2 bases, with 19 bases sitting between them. Here the CDR3 DNA reads TGTGCCAGCCGTTCCACCCGGTGGGGGCGCAATCAGCCCCAGCATTTT. This sequence encodes CASRSTRWGRNQPQHF.

In its sample, this clonotype was seen a few times. The V and J genes are TRBV4-3 and TRBJ1-6, with a possible D match to TRBD1 (5 bases). Between the trimmed V and J ends, which lost 1 base and 3 bases, there was a span of 7 bases. The CDR3 covers 15 residues. Germline lookup yields CDR1 LGHNA and CDR2 YSLEER. CDR3 bases: TGCGCCAGCAGCCAAGTCGACAGCTATAATTCACCCCTCCACTTT. Translating it yields CASSQVDSYNSPLHF.

V gene TRBV10-3 combines with J gene TRBJ2-3; 11 bases map to TRBD2. The CDR3 has 17 residues. Unmatched junction bases numbered 9, after V lost 4 bases and J lost 3 bases. Germline values: CDR1 ENHRY, CDR2 SYGVKD. The CDR3 DNA is TGTGCCATCAGTGGGCCTAGCGGGGGGCTTCGGACAGATACGCAGTATTTT. It yields the protein CAISGPSGGLRTDTQYF.

The genes are TRBV14 and TRBJ1-4; TRBD1 matches 10 bases. CDR3 length equals 15 residues. CDR1 and CDR2 (germline): SGHDN, FVKESK. J gave up 8 bases and V 4 bases, and 7 bases lay outside the gene matches. DNA of the CDR3: TGTGCCAGCAGCCTAGCCGGGACAGGGGTCGAAAAACTGTTTTTT. Encoded protein: CASSLAGTGVEKLFF. Variable domain in full (rest from reference TRBV14 and TRBJ1-4): EAGVTQFPSHSVIEKGQTVTLRCDPISGHDNLYWYRRVMGKEIKFLLHFVKESKQDESGMPNNRFLAERTGGTYSTLKVQPAELEDSGVYFCASSLAGTGVEKLFFGSGTQLSVL.